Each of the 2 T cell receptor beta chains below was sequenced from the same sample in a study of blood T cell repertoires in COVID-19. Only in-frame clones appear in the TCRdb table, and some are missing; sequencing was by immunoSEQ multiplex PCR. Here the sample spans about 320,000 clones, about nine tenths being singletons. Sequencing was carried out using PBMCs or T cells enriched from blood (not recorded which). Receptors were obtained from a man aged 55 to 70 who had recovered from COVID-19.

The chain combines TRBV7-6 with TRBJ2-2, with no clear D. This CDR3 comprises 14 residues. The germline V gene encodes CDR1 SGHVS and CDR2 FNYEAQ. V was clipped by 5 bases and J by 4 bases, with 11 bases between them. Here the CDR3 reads CASSRGEVTGELFF. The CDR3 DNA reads TGTGCCAGCAGCCGCGGTGAGGTCACCGGGGAGCTGTTTTTT.

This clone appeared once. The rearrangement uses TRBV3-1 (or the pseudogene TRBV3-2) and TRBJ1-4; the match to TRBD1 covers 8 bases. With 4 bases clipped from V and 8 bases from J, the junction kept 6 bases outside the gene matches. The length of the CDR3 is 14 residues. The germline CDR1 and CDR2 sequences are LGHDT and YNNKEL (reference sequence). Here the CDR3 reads CASSRQGLWEKLFF. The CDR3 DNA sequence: TGTGCCAGCAGCCGACAGGGGCTGTGGGAAAAACTGTTTTTT.